The clone carrying this T cell receptor (beta chain) was counted many times. The CDR3 is 13 residues long. CDR1 is MNHNS and CDR2 is SASEGT in the germline V gene. Trimming took 5 bases from V and 2 from J, leaving 8 bases between them. This entry belongs to a study of T cells in Graves' hyperthyroidism and ophthalmopathy. The TCR beta CDR3 regions underwent amplification using RNA transcripts as the source. HTBI primers drove first-round RT-PCR of the TCR CDR3. TCRdb redid the calling of the multiplex PCR reads with MiXCR, one entry per CDR3 protein. In the table there are around 420,000 distinct CDR3 sequences, 15% to 18% of which are singletons.

The sequenced sample consisted of blood. This sequence was found in a woman in her late teens or twenties with Graves' hyperthyroidism. This chain uses TRBV6-1 with TRBJ2-3; tentative D call: TRBD2 (5 bases). CDR3 nucleotides: TGTGCCAGCAGTTCCGGGGTCACAGATACGCAGTATTTT. Translating gives CASSSGVTDTQYF.